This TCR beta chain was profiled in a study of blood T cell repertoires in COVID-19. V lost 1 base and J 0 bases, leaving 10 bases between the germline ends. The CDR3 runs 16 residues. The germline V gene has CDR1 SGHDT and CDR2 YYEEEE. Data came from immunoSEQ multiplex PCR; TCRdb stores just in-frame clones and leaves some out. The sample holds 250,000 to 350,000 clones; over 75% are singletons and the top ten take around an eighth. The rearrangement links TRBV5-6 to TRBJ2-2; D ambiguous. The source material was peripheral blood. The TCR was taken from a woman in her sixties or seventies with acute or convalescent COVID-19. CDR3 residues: CASSLSMTTNTGELFF. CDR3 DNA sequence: TGTGCCAGCAGCTTGTCTATGACAACGAACACCGGGGAGCTGTTTTTT. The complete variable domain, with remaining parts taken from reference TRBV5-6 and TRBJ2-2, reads DAGVTQSPTHLIKTRGQQVTLRCSPKSGHDTVSWYQQALGQGPQFIFQYYEEEERQRGNFPDRFSGHQFPNYSSELNVNALLLGDSALYLCASSLSMTTNTGELFFGEGSRLTVL.